This TCR beta chain was profiled in a study of OX40 agonist ivuxolimab in advanced cancers. Sequencing was performed with immunoSEQ multiplex PCR; in TCRdb, only in-frame clones are kept and a portion is missing. The sample has about 75,000 clones; more than 75% are singletons. Study-level results: Some nonresponders additionally presented with little normalized T-cell clonal expansion.

The ends were cut back, 1 base at V and 5 bases at J, with 12 bases in the middle. There are 15 residues in the CDR3. Germline V gene lookup returns CDR1 MNHNS and CDR2 SASEGT. A word on this clone: Its antigen remains unidentified.

This receptor was taken from an adult with an advanced solid tumor such as melanoma, head and neck, liver or kidney cancer. The chain couples TRBV6-1 to TRBJ1-5; unclear D gene. Here the sequenced sample was CD4+ or CD8+ T cells sorted from blood, taken in a trial of the OX40 agonist ivuxolimab. DNA of the CDR3: TGTGCCAGCAGTGAAGAACGGCAGGAGTATCAGCCCCAGCATTTT. Its translation is CASSEERQEYQPQHF.